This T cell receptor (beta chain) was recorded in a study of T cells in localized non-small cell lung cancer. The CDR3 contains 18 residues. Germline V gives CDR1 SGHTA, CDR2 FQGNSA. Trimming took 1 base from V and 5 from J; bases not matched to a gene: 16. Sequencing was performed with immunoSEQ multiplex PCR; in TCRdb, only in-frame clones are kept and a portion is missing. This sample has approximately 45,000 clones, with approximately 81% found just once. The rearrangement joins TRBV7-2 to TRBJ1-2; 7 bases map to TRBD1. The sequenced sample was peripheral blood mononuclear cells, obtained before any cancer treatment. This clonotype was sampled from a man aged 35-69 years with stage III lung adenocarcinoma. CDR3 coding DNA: TGTGCCAGCAGCTTAGTAGGAGGGGGCGCGATCCCCCAATATGGCTACACCTTC. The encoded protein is CASSLVGGGAIPQYGYTF.